The next 17 T cell receptor beta chains were all read from a single sample in a study of T cell repertoires in cytomegalovirus infection. Antigens of these TCRs are unknown. TCRdb re-called the reads with MiXCR, one entry per CDR3 protein. The data hold roughly 990,000 distinct CDR3 sequences, with approximately 32% observed a single time. The sequencing used cultured CD8+ T cells from PBMCs, collected from culture after CMV antigen stimulation. These receptor sequences come from a human donor in good health (CMV status not recorded). Some clones in this sample may be carry-over from other donors' samples.

This clonotype is a singleton in its sample. CDR3 loop: CASSYSPGTYTDTQYF. The CDR3 DNA sequence: TGTGCCAGCAGTTACTCGCCGGGGACTTACACAGATACGCAGTATTTT. V is TRBV6-2 or TRBV6-3 and J is TRBJ2-3; perhaps TRBD2 as D (6 bases). Deletions cut 0 bases from V and 2 bases from J, with 12 bases between. The CDR3 is 16 amino acids. The germline V gene encodes CDR1 MNHEY and CDR2 SVGEGT.

This clonotype was seen ten or more times. The gene calls are TRBV7-9 and TRBJ2-3; perhaps D is TRBD1 or TRBD2 (5 bases each). V lost 5 bases to trimming and J lost 5 bases, with 20 bases between them. The CDR3 sequence is 16 residues long. Germline values: CDR1 SEHNR, CDR2 FQNEAQ (reference sequence). The CDR3 loop is CASSTRQRAYIDTQYF. The CDR3 DNA reads TGTGCCAGCAGCACAAGACAGAGGGCCTACATAGATACGCAGTATTTT.

This chain connects TRBV4-1 to TRBJ1-6; no definite D call. Germline lookup yields CDR1 MGHRA and CDR2 YSYEKL. Trimming took off 3 bases at V and 8 bases at J, with 17 bases between the two ends. CDR3 size: 16 residues. The CDR3 DNA follows: TGCGCCAGCAGCCAGGACCTCGTACAGATACATTCACCCCTCCACTTT. It specifies CASSQDLVQIHSPLHF.

As for this clonotype: A much larger clone differs from this one at a single base, so this may be a read error. The gene calls are TRBV11-1 and TRBJ2-1; D gene unclear. The CDR3 spans 14 residues. V lost 10 bases and J 0 bases, leaving 13 bases between the germline ends. Germline values: CDR1 SGHAT, CDR2 FQDESV (reference sequence). The CDR3 nucleotides are TGTGCCAACAGTCCCTCGTCCTCCTACAATGAGCAGTTCTTC. Translated: CANSPSSSYNEQFF.

This clonotype has only a few counts. This sequence joins TRBV27 and TRBJ1-2, with a possible D match to TRBD1 (6 bases). V was clipped by 3 bases and J by 2 bases, with 16 bases between them. This CDR3 has 16 residues. Per the germline V gene, CDR1 is MNHEY and CDR2 is SMNVEV (reference sequence). The CDR3 protein is CASSFGVPQGNYGYTF. CDR3 nucleotide sequence: TGTGCCAGCAGTTTTGGGGTGCCACAGGGCAACTATGGCTACACCTTC.

The CDR3 DNA sequence: TGTGCCAGCAGCCTTCAGGACCGTGAGCAGTACTTC. It translates to CASSLQDREQYF. The chain has TRBV11-2 and TRBJ2-7; D is uncertain. Trimming left V 5 bases short and J 7 bases short, with 12 bases between. CDR1 is SGHAT, CDR2 FQNNGV, per germline. This CDR3 contains 12 residues.

V gene TRBV12-3 or TRBV12-4 combines with J gene TRBJ2-5; D not certain. V was shortened by 1 base and J by 5 bases, with 11 bases between the two germline ends. This CDR3 has 14 amino acids. This chain's CDR3 is CASSLEVKWETQYF. The CDR3 DNA reads as TGTGCCAGCAGTTTAGAGGTTAAGTGGGAGACCCAGTACTTC.

There are a few counts of this clonotype. V gene TRBV6-1 combines with J gene TRBJ2-1; 11 bases agree with TRBD2. The germline V gene has CDR1 MNHNS and CDR2 SASEGT. The trim removed 8 bases at V and 6 bases at J, leaving 0 bases unmatched. The CDR3 totals 12 residues. CDR3 sequence: CASGLAGNEQFF. The CDR3 DNA is TGTGCCAGCGGACTAGCGGGCAATGAGCAGTTCTTC.

The chain employs TRBV5-1 and TRBJ2-2; no clear D. V shed 4 bases and J shed 3 bases, with 16 bases lying between them. This CDR3 has 16 amino acids. Germline loops: CDR1 SGHRS, CDR2 YFSETQ. CDR3 residues: CASSLGEGLHTGELFF. In DNA, the CDR3 is TGCGCCAGCAGCCTTGGTGAAGGCCTCCACACCGGGGAGCTGTTTTTT.

This clonotype was picked up many times. One end of the junction is discordant with germline, which a read error may explain. The rearrangement links TRBV27 to TRBJ2-3; D unclear. Germline CDR1 is MNHEY and CDR2 is SMNVEV (reference sequence). This CDR3 comprises 13 residues. DNA for the CDR3: TGTGCCAGCAGCTTATCTCGGACAGATACGCAGTATTTT. Amino acid sequence: CASSLSRTDTQYF.

This clonotype was counted only a few times. The chain recombines TRBV12-3 or TRBV12-4 with TRBJ2-5; D gene uncertain. This CDR3 is 12 amino acids long. The V gene lost 8 bases and the J gene lost 2 bases, with 9 bases spanning the gap. The CDR3 region has the DNA TGTGCCAGCGGAAGGCCACAAGAGACCCAGTACTTC. This translates into CASGRPQETQYF.

This clonotype was observed a few times. The rearrangement joins TRBV7-6 to TRBJ2-6; no clear D gene. The germline gives CDR1 SGHVS, CDR2 FNYEAQ. The V end lost 4 bases, the J end lost 0 bases, and 16 bases lay between the germline ends. The CDR3 contains 18 residues. The DNA for the CDR3 is TGTGCCAGCAGCTCCTCAAGGTCGGCCGGCTCTGGGGCCAACGTCCTGACTTTC. It yields the protein CASSSSRSAGSGANVLTF.

This clonotype has just one count. The chain has TRBV27 and TRBJ2-3, with 8 bases identical to TRBD2. V was pared by 7 bases and J by 1 base, with 10 bases of the junction left unmatched. Germline loops: CDR1 MNHEY, CDR2 SMNVEV (reference sequence). The CDR3 contains 16 residues. CDR3 region: CASNLQAGGRTDTQYF. The CDR3 DNA reads as TGTGCCAGCAACCTTCAGGCGGGGGGTCGCACAGATACGCAGTATTTT.

As to this clonotype: A much larger clonotype is one base distant, so this may be a read error. The chain joins TRBV6-1 to TRBJ1-2; D gene ambiguous. CDR3 length: 17 amino acids. The V end was cut by 7 bases, the J end by 0 bases, with 21 bases between. Germline V gives CDR1 MNHNS, CDR2 SASEGT. CDR3 DNA: TGTGCCAGCATGACGGCGGGCAGTACTCTAGCTAACTATGGCTACACCTTC. This translates into CASMTAGSTLANYGYTF.

The chain couples TRBV6-6 to TRBJ1-1; the D is unclear. The CDR3 loop spans 13 amino acids. V was clipped by 5 bases and J by 0 bases, with 7 bases between them. The germline CDR1 and CDR2 sequences are MNHNY and SVGAGI (reference sequence). The CDR3 spells CASSVYMNTEAFF. The CDR3 nucleotides read TGTGCCAGCAGTGTTTACATGAACACTGAAGCTTTCTTT.

V usage is TRBV7-6 and J usage is TRBJ1-1; D is undetermined. V gave up 2 bases and J gave up 0 bases, with 7 bases separating them. The CDR3 has 14 residues. Looked up from germline, CDR1 is SGHVS and CDR2 is FNYEAQ. The CDR3 region is CASSLNSLNTEAFF. CDR3 nucleotide sequence: TGTGCCAGCAGCTTAAACAGCTTGAACACTGAAGCTTTCTTT. Full variable domain (rest looked up from reference TRBV7-6 and TRBJ1-1): GAGVSQSPRYKVTKRGQDVALRCDPISGHVSLYWYRQALGQGPEFLTYFNYEAQQDKSGLPNDRFSAERPEGSISTLTIQRTEQRDSAMYRCASSLNSLNTEAFFGQGTRLTVV.

The chain combines TRBV2 with TRBJ2-2, with 7 bases identical to TRBD2. The CDR3 spans 14 residues. Losses at the gene ends were 4 bases for V and 6 bases for J; bases not matched to a gene: 5. Germline-derived CDR1 and CDR2 are SNHLY and FYNNEI. This chain's CDR3 is CASSARGGAGELFF. CDR3 sequence (DNA): TGTGCCAGCAGTGCTAGGGGAGGGGCCGGGGAGCTGTTTTTT. The complete variable domain, with remaining parts taken from reference TRBV2 and TRBJ2-2, reads EPEVTQTPSHQVTQMGQEVILRCVPISNHLYFYWYRQILGQKVEFLVSFYNNEISEKSEIFDDQFSVERPDGSNFTLKIRSTKLEDSAMYFCASSARGGAGELFFGEGSRLTVL.